This paragraph reports one TCR beta chain. Its antigen is not identified. The PCR made use of 60 Vbeta and 13 Jbeta primers. Profiling relied on immunoSEQ multiplex PCR, and the TCRdb table lists in-frame clones only, not all of them. The sample consists of approximately 140,000 clones, 75% to 90% of them appearing once. The sample originates from a study of cytomegalovirus exposure and HLA in healthy donors. Study summary: Genotyping showed approximately 81% of 350 to 400 donors falling in the Caucasian-associated ancestry cluster.

Study-level findings and limits: Several V segments, TRBV6-2 and TRBV6-3 among them, could not be told apart and were dropped. A later analysis reportedly found fewer N-insertions in an Asian-associated ancestry cluster than the roughly 670-donor mean. Per published reports, the classifier diagnosed cytomegalovirus status with high specificity and sensitivity.

The germline V gene has CDR1 MNHNY and CDR2 SVGAGI (reference sequence). The V end was cut by 2 bases, the J end by 2 bases, with 9 bases between. This CDR3 has 14 residues. The source is a woman in her forties in good health and CMV-seronegative. The chain links TRBV6-6 to TRBJ2-5, with D maybe TRBD1 (6 bases). Specimen: PBMCs. The CDR3 here is CASSYQGRQETQYF. The CDR3 coding sequence is TGTGCCAGCAGTTACCAGGGGCGACAAGAGACCCAGTACTTC.